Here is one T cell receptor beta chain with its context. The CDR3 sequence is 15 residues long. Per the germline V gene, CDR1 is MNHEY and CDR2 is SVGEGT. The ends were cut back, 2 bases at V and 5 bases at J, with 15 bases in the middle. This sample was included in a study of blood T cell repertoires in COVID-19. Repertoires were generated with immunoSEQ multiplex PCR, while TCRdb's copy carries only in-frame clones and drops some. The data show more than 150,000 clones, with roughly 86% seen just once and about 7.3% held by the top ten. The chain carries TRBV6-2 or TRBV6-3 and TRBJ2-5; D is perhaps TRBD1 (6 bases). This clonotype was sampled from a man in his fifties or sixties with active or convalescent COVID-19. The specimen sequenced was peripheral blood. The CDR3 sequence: CASSYTRTEGETQYF. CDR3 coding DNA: TGTGCCAGCAGTTACACCCGGACAGAGGGGGAGACCCAGTACTTC.